This TCR beta chain was retrieved from a study of tumor-infiltrating lymphocytes in primary liver carcinoma. Study background: Patients were both men and women, whose ages ran from 30 to 69 years.

Without any cell sorting, about 19-32 mg of bulk tissue yielded co-extracted RNA and DNA. Germline V gene sequence: CDR1 SGHAT, CDR2 FQNNGV. This CDR3 spans 11 amino acids. V was pared by 10 bases and J by 1 base, with 6 bases between. Starting from roughly 540 ng of total RNA, TCR beta cDNA was produced with a primer in the constant region. Library construction for TCR beta comprised three nested multiplex PCR rounds performed with slightly modified ARM-PCR. Forward primers for TRBV1-TRBV30 and a C-beta reverse primer served the first two PCR rounds, at 10 cycles each. TCRdb recomputed calls from the multiplex PCR reads with MiXCR, one row per CDR3 protein. The table lists some 21,000 distinct CDR3 sequences, 75% to 80% of them singletons, with about 39% in the top ten. A single count supports this clonotype.

This clonotype originated in a woman in her 30s with primary liver carcinoma and hepatitis B virus infection. Sequenced input: liver tumor tissue from sampling region 1. Described subset: tumor region T1, superior pole. The gene calls are TRBV11-2 and TRBJ2-3; D not resolved. The DNA for the CDR3 is TGTGCCATCGGACGCACAGATACGCAGTATTTT. Residues: CAIGRTDTQYF.